This TCR beta chain is from a study of STAT5B mutations in CD4+ large granular lymphocyte leukemia. The study's findings and limits: TRBV06-family usage was enriched in top patient clones (8/27) versus controls (2/35).

To note about this clone: Its antigen is still unknown.

V trimming: 3 bases; J trimming: 3 bases; junction bases outside the gene matches: 3. CDR1 is LNHDA and CDR2 is SQIVND in the germline V gene (reference sequence). The CDR3 contains 14 residues. Measured with immunoSEQ multiplex PCR; TCRdb has only the in-frame clones, and not every one. The sample yields tens of thousands of clones, about 85% seen once. This clonotype was obtained from a human donor in good health. This sequence joins TRBV19 and TRBJ2-3, with TRBD1 identical over 7 bases. The sample taken for sequencing was CD4+ T cells from blood buffy coats. Here the CDR3 reads CASSIDRVTDTQYF. The CDR3 bases are TGTGCCAGTAGTATTGACAGGGTTACAGATACGCAGTATTTT. Full variable domain (missing parts from reference TRBV19 and TRBJ2-3): DGGITQSPKYLFRKEGQNVTLSCEQNLNHDAMYWYRQDPGQGLRLIYYSQIVNDFQKGDIAEGYSVSREKKESFPLTVTSAQKNPTAFYLCASSIDRVTDTQYFGPGTRLTVL.